This T cell receptor beta chain was retrieved from a study of identical twins. General study points: It was cross-sectional statistical analysis, not following the same donors, that the conclusions relied on.

The germline V gene has CDR1 MDHEN and CDR2 SYDVKM. The CDR3 consists of 12 residues. Deletions cut 8 bases from V and 0 bases from J, with 6 bases between. A few counts support this clonotype. What it recognizes is unknown. TCRdb itself ran the 5' RACE reads through MiXCR, one entry per CDR3 protein. The sample has about 330,000 distinct CDR3 sequences, 10% to 15% seen once. These data also featured in a second study, about yellow fever vaccine responses in identical twins.

Sequenced material: CD8+ T cells sorted from blood. The gene calls are TRBV28 and TRBJ2-3; D ambiguous. This receptor was taken from a woman aged 18-30 years in good health. CDR3 nucleotides: TGTGCCAGCGTAACTAGCACAGATACGCAGTATTTT. Translation: CASVTSTDTQYF.